Presented here are 27 T cell receptor beta chains from one specimen sequenced in a study of metastatic and nonmetastatic thyroid tumors (dated by TCRdb to 2020 to 2022). The protocol used for the library was PCR. The reads were generated on an Illumina HiSeq 4000. The public reads were run again by TCRdb, first through fastp at Q25 and then through MiXCR, and only productive beta chains were kept. This sample holds more than 40,000 clones; 28% were observed only once. The ten largest make up approximately 9.6% of the sample. None of the patients had been given any treatment before thyroid surgery. What was sequenced was blood. Source of these receptors: a male donor with papillary thyroid cancer or a benign thyroid nodule (not recorded which). Some clones in this sample may be carry-over from other donors' samples.

V gene TRBV28 combines with J gene TRBJ2-7, with unresolved D. This CDR3 has 13 residues. Germline V gene lookup returns CDR1 MDHEN and CDR2 SYDVKM. Trimming stripped 3 bases from V and 6 bases from J, with 12 bases between. The CDR3 loop is CASSFPPRSEQYF. The CDR3 bases are TGTGCCAGCAGTTTCCCCCCACGAAGCGAGCAGTACTTC.

J is TRBJ1-3 and V is TRBV30; 7 bases fit TRBD1. The V segment lost 8 bases and the J segment 4 bases; nucleotides outside the gene matches: 5. The length of the CDR3 is 12 residues. Germline V CDR1 and CDR2: GTSNPN, SVGIG (reference sequence). CDR3 region: CAGYRGGNTIYF. The DNA of the CDR3 is TGTGCCGGATACAGGGGAGGAAACACCATATATTTT. The entire variable domain, with the rest obtained from reference TRBV30 and TRBJ1-3, is as follows: SQTIHQWPATLVQPVGSPLSLECTVEGTSNPNLYWYRQAAGRGLQLLFYSVGIGQISSEVPQNLSASRPQDRQFILSSKKLLLSDSGFYLCAGYRGGNTIYFGEGSWLTVV.

This clone has at least ten counts. The V and J genes are TRBV27 and TRBJ1-1; D is unclear. V lost 5 bases and J 0 bases, leaving 7 bases between the germline ends. The CDR3 contains 13 residues. The V gene's germline CDR1 is MNHEY and CDR2 SMNVEV (reference sequence). The CDR3 coding sequence is TGTGCCAGCAGTCCAAGTATGAACACTGAAGCTTTCTTT. This sequence encodes CASSPSMNTEAFF.

Regarding this clone: One end of the junction varies from germline; a read error may be responsible. The chain couples TRBV7-6 to TRBJ1-1; D not resolved. Germline V lookup: CDR1 SGHVS, CDR2 FNYEAQ. The CDR3 length is 11 residues. CDR3 protein: CARVSNTEAFF. The CDR3 DNA is TGTGCCAGGGTATCTAACACGGAAGCTTTCTTT.

Concerning this clone itself: The conserved phenylalanine or tryptophan normally closing the CDR3 is absent here, so this likely arose from a read error. The DNA is left out, because the CDR3 cannot be placed on it with certainty; the CDR3 is given as TCRdb lists it. The rearrangement links TRBV7-9 to TRBJ1-1; TRBD1 reflects the table's D call only, with no check against the DNA. The germline V gene has CDR1 SEHNR and CDR2 FQNEAQ (reference sequence). The CDR3 is 12 amino acids in total, end residues counted. CDR3 in amino acids: CASSSRVTEPFL.

This clone is medium-sized within its sample. The CDR3 loop is CASSAEGRYGYTF. In nucleotides, the CDR3 is TGTGCCAGCAGTGCGGAGGGTCGCTATGGCTACACCTTC. The rearrangement uses TRBV2 and TRBJ1-2; no reliable D call. V was pared by 4 bases and J by 4 bases, with 10 bases between. CDR1 and CDR2 from the germline V gene are SNHLY and FYNNEI. This CDR3 region has 13 residues. The full variable domain, completed using reference TRBV2 and TRBJ1-2, is EPEVTQTPSHQVTQMGQEVILRCVPISNHLYFYWYRQILGQKVEFLVSFYNNEISEKSEIFDDQFSVERPDGSNFTLKIRSTKLEDSAMYFCASSAEGRYGYTFGSGTRLTVV.

This clone came up a few times. This sample includes further DNA sequences coding for the same CDR3. CDR3 sequence reads: CASSEGSGGREQFF. The DNA for the CDR3 is TGCGCCAGCAGTGAGGGGTCTGGAGGTCGAGAGCAGTTCTTC. V gene TRBV10-1 combines with J gene TRBJ2-1; tentative D call: TRBD2 (5 bases). Germline assignment: CDR1 WNHNN and CDR2 SYGVQD (reference sequence). CDR3 length: 14 residues. The V gene lost 2 bases and the J gene lost 10 bases, with 15 bases spanning the gap.

This rearrangement joins TRBV2 to TRBJ2-7, with TRBD1 matching over 7 bases. Germline assignment: CDR1 SNHLY and CDR2 FYNNEI. CDR3 length: 17 residues. V shed 5 bases and J 4 bases; nucleotides not matched to a gene: 17. CDR3 DNA sequence: TGTGCCAGCAGTAACATGGACCGCTGGGACAGACAGTACGAGCAGTACTTC. Translated: CASSNMDRWDRQYEQYF.

Worth noting for this clone: Within the sample, other DNA sequences also encode this same CDR3. The chain employs TRBV14 and TRBJ2-1; 11 positions agree with TRBD1. V lost 4 bases and J lost 10; bases outside the gene matches: 18. The germline V gene encodes CDR1 SGHDN and CDR2 FVKESK. This CDR3 contains 18 residues. The CDR3 sequence: CASSPLSYRDRGMNEQFF. CDR3 nucleotide sequence: TGTGCCAGCAGCCCCCTCTCTTACCGGGACAGGGGGATGAACGAGCAGTTCTTC.

This clone was detected ten times or more. V gene TRBV2 combines with J gene TRBJ1-2; 8 nucleotides line up with TRBD1. With 8 bases clipped from V and 8 bases from J, the junction kept 10 bases outside the gene matches. This CDR3 spans 13 amino acids. Germline V gene sequence: CDR1 SNHLY, CDR2 FYNNEI. The CDR3 region has the DNA TGTGCCAGCGCCGGAACAGGGGGGCTAGGCTACACCTTC. Its protein is CASAGTGGLGYTF.

The J gene is TRBJ1-2, the V gene TRBV27, with D unclear. In germline, CDR1 is MNHEY, CDR2 SMNVEV (reference sequence). CDR3 length: 14 amino acids. Trimming shortened V by 5 bases and J by 4 bases, and 14 bases separated the two germline ends. The DNA for the CDR3 is TGTGCCAGCAGTCTACGGGGAGTGAGCTATGGCTACACCTTC. It specifies CASSLRGVSYGYTF.

The rearrangement uses TRBV4-2 and TRBJ2-3; 8 bases map to TRBD2. CDR1 and CDR2 (germline): LGHNA, YNFKEQ. The CDR3 is 16 residues long. J gave up 0 bases and V 0 bases, and 2 bases lay outside the gene matches. CDR3 DNA: TGTGCCAGCAGCCAAGAACTAGCGGCTAGCACAGATACGCAGTATTTT. Translation: CASSQELAASTDTQYF.

This clone was counted between two and nine times. This sample also contains other DNA sequences that code for the same CDR3. The chain employs TRBV27 and TRBJ2-3; TRBD1 agrees at 8 bases. Germline V lookup: CDR1 MNHEY, CDR2 SMNVEV (reference sequence). The CDR3 contains 16 residues. V trimming: 5 bases; J trimming: 1 base; junction bases outside the gene matches: 8. CDR3: CASSKNRGEGTDTQYF. The CDR3 DNA reads TGTGCCAGCAGTAAAAACAGGGGGGAGGGCACAGATACGCAGTATTTT.

This clone has at least ten counts. The J gene is TRBJ1-4, the V gene TRBV18; D possibly corresponds to TRBD1 (5 bases). Trimming removed 3 bases at V and 0 bases at J, with 8 bases between. Germline V lookup: CDR1 KGHSH, CDR2 LQKENI. This CDR3 spans 15 amino acids. The CDR3 DNA is TGTGCCAGCTCACCCCGACAGTCAACTAATGAAAAACTGTTTTTT. It codes for CASSPRQSTNEKLFF.

The chain carries TRBV20-1 and TRBJ2-1; 15 bases map to TRBD2. Germline V gene sequence: CDR1 DFQATT, CDR2 SNEGSKA (reference sequence). Trimming took 5 bases from V and 7 from J; bases not matched to a gene: 6. The CDR3 covers 15 residues. CDR3: CSAFIGTSGRNEQFF. The CDR3 coding sequence is TGCAGTGCTTTCATAGGGACTAGCGGGAGGAATGAGCAGTTCTTC.

This clone was observed at least ten times. This may be a read error: a much more frequent sequence differs by one nucleotide. V is TRBV10-1 and J is TRBJ2-1; 8 bases line up with TRBD2. V shed 4 bases, J shed 10 bases, and the junction held 9 bases outside the gene matches. The CDR3 runs to 14 residues. Looked up from germline, CDR1 is WNHNN and CDR2 is SYGVQD (reference sequence). The CDR3 reads CASSGGSGGREQFF. CDR3 sequence (DNA): TGCGCCAGCAGTGGGGGGTCGGGAGGGCGAGAGCAGTTCTTC.

The chain combines TRBV2 with TRBJ1-5; 9 positions agree with TRBD1. Germline CDR1 SNHLY, CDR2 FYNNEI. With 8 bases clipped from V and 4 bases from J, the junction kept 9 bases outside the gene matches. This CDR3 contains 15 residues. The CDR3 DNA reads TGTGCCAGCTCTACACCGGGACAGGGTAATCAGCCCCAGCATTTT. Its protein product is CASSTPGQGNQPQHF.

This clone was counted many times. CDR3 residues: CASSLVAGGYQETQYF. The CDR3, as DNA: TGTGCCAGCAGCTTGGTGGCAGGGGGGTACCAAGAGACCCAGTACTTC. The chain links TRBV5-8 to TRBJ2-5; the D gene is possibly TRBD1 (7 bases). The germline V and J ends were trimmed by 0 bases and 0 bases, with 12 bases remaining between them. CDR3 size: 16 residues. CDR1 is SGHTS and CDR2 is YDEGEE in the germline V gene.

As to this clone: Mismatch with germline at one junction end may stem from a read error. The chain is built from TRBV7-8 and TRBJ1-2; D is perhaps TRBD1 (6 bases). Germline V gives CDR1 SGHVS, CDR2 FQNEAQ. The CDR3 is made up of 14 amino acids. In DNA, the CDR3 is TGTGCCAGCAGCCCTCAGTGGGAGGGCAGGGGATACAACTTC. This codes for CASSPQWEGRGYNF.

This sequence joins TRBV20-1 and TRBJ2-7; possibly TRBD1 for D (6 bases). Trimming took 2 bases from V and 2 from J, leaving 10 bases between them. Germline V gives CDR1 DFQATT, CDR2 SNEGSKA (reference sequence). This CDR3 contains 13 residues. The DNA of the CDR3 is TGCAGTGCTAGACGACAGGATACCTACGAGCAGTACTTC. Amino acids: CSARRQDTYEQYF.

This clone was counted a single time. The chain employs TRBV9 and TRBJ2-7, with D possibly being TRBD1 (9 bases). Looked up from germline, CDR1 is SGDLS and CDR2 is YYNGEE. V was cut by 4 bases and J by 2 bases, with 16 bases left in between. This CDR3 is 15 amino acids long. CDR3 in DNA: TGTGCCAGCAGCACGGGGGGGACAGGGACCTACGAGCAGTACTTC. Its translation is CASSTGGTGTYEQYF.

The CDR3 is CASSRGVGRRGFRGNTIYF. The CDR3 nucleotides are TGTGCCAGCAGCCGAGGGGTTGGCCGCCGCGGGTTCAGAGGAAACACCATATATTTT. J is TRBJ1-3 and V is TRBV11-2; maybe TRBD1 (5 bases). Germline loops: CDR1 SGHAT, CDR2 FQNNGV. This CDR3 is built from 19 residues. V was clipped by 5 bases and J by 4 bases, with 27 bases between them.

The chain carries TRBV4-2 and TRBJ1-2; TRBD1 matches at 7 bases. The germline CDR1 and CDR2 sequences are LGHNA and YNFKEQ. This CDR3 has 16 residues. The V segment lost 0 bases and the J segment 5 bases; nucleotides outside the gene matches: 9. CDR3 loop: CASSQDRGGIEYGYTF. In DNA, the CDR3 is TGTGCCAGCAGCCAAGACAGAGGGGGCATTGAGTATGGCTACACCTTC.

This clone was seen more than once but under ten times. The chain uses TRBV28 and TRBJ2-2, with 7 nucleotides matching TRBD2. The V gene end was trimmed by 7 bases and the J gene end by 4 bases; junction bases not matched to a gene: 9. CDR3 length: 15 residues. Germline V gene lookup returns CDR1 MDHEN and CDR2 SYDVKM. The chain's CDR3 is CASTLGGGTTGELFF. CDR3 sequence (DNA): TGTGCCAGCACATTGGGGGGGGGAACCACCGGGGAGCTGTTTTTT.

On this clone: A junction end diverges from the germline sequence, so it may reflect a read error. The chain carries TRBV20-1 and TRBJ1-4; D is possibly TRBD1 (5 bases). Germline CDR1 is DFQATT and CDR2 is SNEGSKA (reference sequence). The CDR3 runs 15 residues. The CDR3 loop is CSAGEEDMGNEKLFF. For the CDR3, the DNA is TGCAGTGCTGGAGAAGAGGACATGGGAAATGAAAAACTGTTTTTT.

A note on this clone: One end of the junction does not line up with germline, which may come from a read error. The chain is built from TRBV28 and TRBJ2-5, with 11 positions matching TRBD2. The CDR3 runs to 18 residues. Germline-derived CDR1 and CDR2 are MDHEN and SYDVKM. CDR3 coding DNA: TGTGCCAGCAGTTTAGGTCTAGCGGGGGGCCCGTCCCAAGAGACACAGTACTTC. Amino acid sequence: CASSLGLAGGPSQETQYF.

This clone was seen only once. The chain carries TRBV9 and TRBJ1-2; 10 bases are a match to TRBD1. The CDR3 has 16 amino acids. With 1 base clipped from V and 4 bases from J, the junction kept 7 bases outside the gene matches. The V gene's germline CDR1 is SGDLS and CDR2 YYNGEE. The CDR3 spells CASSVTDRGAVYGYTF. CDR3 nucleotides: TGTGCCAGCAGCGTAACGGACAGGGGGGCAGTCTATGGCTACACCTTC.